This TCR beta chain was observed in a study of spatial heterogeneity in lung cancer. In TCRdb, the 5' RACE reads were re-called with MiXCR into one record per CDR3 protein. The sample includes about 20,000 distinct CDR3 sequences, about 20% of them seen just once. The sample's time point: sample taken at primary tumor resection. Material for sequencing was whole RNA from tumor, nontumor lung or frozen PBMC, left unsorted. The CDR3 is 16 residues long. Deletions cut 0 bases from V and 6 bases from J, with 17 bases between. The V gene's germline CDR1 is SNHLY and CDR2 FYNNEI. This sequence joins TRBV2 and TRBJ1-2; TRBD1 is a possible D gene (6 bases). The receptor's source is a male donor with early-stage non-small cell lung cancer. The sample was PBMCs, taken at surgery. CDR3 loop: CASSEAGHRIVHGYTF. DNA of the CDR3: TGTGCCAGCAGTGAAGCGGGACACAGGATTGTTCATGGCTACACCTTC.